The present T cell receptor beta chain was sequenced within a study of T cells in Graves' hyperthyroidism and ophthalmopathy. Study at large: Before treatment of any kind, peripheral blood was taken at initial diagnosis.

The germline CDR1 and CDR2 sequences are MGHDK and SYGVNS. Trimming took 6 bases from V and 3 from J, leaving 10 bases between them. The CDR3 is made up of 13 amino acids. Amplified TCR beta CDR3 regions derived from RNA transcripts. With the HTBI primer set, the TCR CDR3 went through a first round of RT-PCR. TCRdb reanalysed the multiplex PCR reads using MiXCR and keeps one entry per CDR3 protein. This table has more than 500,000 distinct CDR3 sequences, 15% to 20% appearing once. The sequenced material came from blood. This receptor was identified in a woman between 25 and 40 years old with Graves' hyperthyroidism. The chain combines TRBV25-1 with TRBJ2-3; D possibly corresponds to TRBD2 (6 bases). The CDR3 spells CASRGTLTDTQYF. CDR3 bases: TGTGCCAGCAGGGGGACTCTTACAGATACGCAGTATTTT.